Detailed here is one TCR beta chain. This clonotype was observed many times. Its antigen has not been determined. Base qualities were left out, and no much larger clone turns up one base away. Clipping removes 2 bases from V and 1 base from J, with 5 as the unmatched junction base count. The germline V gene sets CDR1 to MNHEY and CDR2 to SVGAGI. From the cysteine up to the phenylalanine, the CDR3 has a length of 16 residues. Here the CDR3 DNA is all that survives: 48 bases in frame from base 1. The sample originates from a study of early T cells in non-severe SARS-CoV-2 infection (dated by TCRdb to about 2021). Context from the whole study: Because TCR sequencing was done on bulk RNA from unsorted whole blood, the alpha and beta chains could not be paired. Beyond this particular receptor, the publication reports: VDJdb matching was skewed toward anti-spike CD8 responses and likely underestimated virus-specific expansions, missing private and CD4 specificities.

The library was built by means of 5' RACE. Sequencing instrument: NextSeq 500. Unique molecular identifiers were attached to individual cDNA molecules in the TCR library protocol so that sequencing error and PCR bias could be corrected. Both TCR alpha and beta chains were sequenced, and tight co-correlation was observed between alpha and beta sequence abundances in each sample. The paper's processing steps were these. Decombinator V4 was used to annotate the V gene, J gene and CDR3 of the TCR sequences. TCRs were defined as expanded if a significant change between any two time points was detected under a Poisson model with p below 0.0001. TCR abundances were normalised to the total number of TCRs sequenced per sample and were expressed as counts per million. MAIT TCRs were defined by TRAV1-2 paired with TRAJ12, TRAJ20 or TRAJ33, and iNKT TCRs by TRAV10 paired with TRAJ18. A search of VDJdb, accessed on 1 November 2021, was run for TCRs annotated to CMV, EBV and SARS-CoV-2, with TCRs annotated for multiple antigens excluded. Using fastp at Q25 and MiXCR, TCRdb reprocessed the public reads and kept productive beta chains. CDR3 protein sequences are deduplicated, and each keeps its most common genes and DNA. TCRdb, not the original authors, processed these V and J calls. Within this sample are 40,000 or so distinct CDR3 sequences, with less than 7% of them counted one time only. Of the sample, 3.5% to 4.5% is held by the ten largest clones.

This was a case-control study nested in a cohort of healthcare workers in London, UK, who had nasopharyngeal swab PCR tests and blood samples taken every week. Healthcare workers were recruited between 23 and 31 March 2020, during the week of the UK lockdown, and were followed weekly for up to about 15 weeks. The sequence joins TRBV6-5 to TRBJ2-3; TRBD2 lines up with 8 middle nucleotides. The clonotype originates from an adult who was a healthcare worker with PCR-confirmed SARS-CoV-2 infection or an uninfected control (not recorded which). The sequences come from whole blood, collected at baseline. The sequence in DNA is TGTGCCAGCAGTTACGACACAGCGGGGGGCACAGATACGCAGTATTTT. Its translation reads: CASSYDTAGGTDTQYF.